This T cell receptor beta chain was documented in a study of cytomegalovirus exposure and HLA in healthy donors. The PCR had 60 Vbeta and 13 Jbeta primers. Sequencing was performed with immunoSEQ multiplex PCR; in TCRdb, only in-frame clones are kept and a portion is missing. The sample is made up of about 58,000 clones, and the top ten hold roughly 4% of it. Broader study findings: Segments of the TCR beta V type were, in most cases, productive about 90% or about 30% of the time in an earlier analysis. A likely sequencing artifact accounted for one observed cluster of highly shared sequence variants. Compared with the roughly 700-donor mean, an Asian-associated ancestry cluster reportedly had fewer N-insertions, according to a later analysis. Apparent HLA restriction characterized most CMV-associated TCR beta chains in a later analysis.

The ends lost 5 bases at V and 4 bases at J; junction bases unmatched: 3. CDR1 is SGHTA, CDR2 FQGTGA, per germline. The CDR3 consists of 13 residues. On this clone: Its antigen is undetermined. Within the sample, other DNA sequences also encode this same CDR3.

The TCR sequence derives from a male donor in good health and CMV-seronegative. The rearrangement uses TRBV7-3 and TRBJ2-5, with 8 bases that match TRBD1. The sample was PBMCs. CDR3 loop: CASSPDRGETQYF. CDR3 coding DNA: TGTGCCAGCAGCCCAGACAGGGGAGAGACCCAGTACTTC.